This T cell receptor beta chain was sequenced for a study of neoadjuvant anti-PD-1 for oral cavity cancer. For the study at large: Non-progressing patients received a fourth nivolumab dose near day 43, then surgery on days 50-56.

The V and J ends lost 4 bases and 3 bases, in that order; junction bases with no gene match: 6. The CDR3 contains 14 residues. Germline V gives CDR1 SGHDT, CDR2 YYEEEE. Most PBMC samples had approximately 440 ng input DNA in six replicates. Data came from immunoSEQ multiplex PCR; TCRdb stores just in-frame clones and leaves some out. The repertoire holds around 12,000 clones, more than 60% seen once, with roughly 2.1% in the top ten. The material was PBMCs, obtained before nivolumab (anti-PD-1) treatment. The genes are TRBV5-6 and TRBJ2-7; TRBD1 matches at 8 bases. This clonotype was obtained from a person between 40 and 80 years old with oral cavity squamous cell carcinoma. The CDR3 nucleotides read TGTGCCAGCAGCGGTCAGGGGGCCGGCTACGAGCAGTACTTC. Translated: CASSGQGAGYEQYF.